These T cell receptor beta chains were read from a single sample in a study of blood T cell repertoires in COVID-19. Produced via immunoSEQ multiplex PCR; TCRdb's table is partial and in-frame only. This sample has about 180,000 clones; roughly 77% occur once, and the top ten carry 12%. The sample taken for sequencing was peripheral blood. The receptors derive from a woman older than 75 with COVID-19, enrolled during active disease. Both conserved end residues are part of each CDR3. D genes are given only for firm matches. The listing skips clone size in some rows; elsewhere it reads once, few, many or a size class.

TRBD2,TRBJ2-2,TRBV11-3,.,TGTGCCAGCAGCCCAGGACTAGCATTCTACACCGGGGAGCTGTTTTTT,CASSPGLAFYTGELFF
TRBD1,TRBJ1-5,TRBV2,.,TGTGCCAGCAGCATGACAGGGGGCCGTCAGCCCCAGCATTTT,CASSMTGGRQPQHF
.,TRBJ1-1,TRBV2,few,TGTGCCAGCAGTGAAGCTCGGGGGATTGAAGCTTTCTTT,CASSEARGIEAFF
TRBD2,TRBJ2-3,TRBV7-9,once,TGTGCCAGCAGCTTCCGGACTAGGCATACGCAGTATTTT,CASSFRTRHTQYF
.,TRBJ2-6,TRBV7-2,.,TGTGCCAGCAGCCAGTGGGCAGGGGGAGGTGGGGCCAACGTCCTGACTTTC,CASSQWAGGGGANVLTF
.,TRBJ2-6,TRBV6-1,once,TGTGCCAGCAGTGAATTCCCCACCTTTTCGACAGGCAAAAAGGGGGCCAACGTCCTGACTTTC,CASSEFPTFSTGKKGANVLTF
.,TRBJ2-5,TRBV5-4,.,TGTGCCAGCAGCTCCCGGGACTTGGAAGAGACCCAGTACTTC,CASSSRDLEETQYF
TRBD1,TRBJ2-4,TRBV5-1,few,TGCGCCAGCAGCTTGGGTTCATTGGGGGACAGGGGAAAAATTCAGTACTTC,CASSLGSLGDRGKIQYF
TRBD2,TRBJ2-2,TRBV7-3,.,TGTGCCAGCAGCTTAATACCGGGACTAGACAGGGGGGAGCTGTTTTTT,CASSLIPGLDRGELFF
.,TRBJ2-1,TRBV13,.,TGTGCCAGCAGCTTCCCGTCTCGGGTCAGGGGACATGACAATGAGCAGTTCTTC,CASSFPSRVRGHDNEQFF
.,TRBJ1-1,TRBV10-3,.,TGTGCCATCAGGAATACAGGGAGGAACACTGAAGCTTTCTTT,CAIRNTGRNTEAFF
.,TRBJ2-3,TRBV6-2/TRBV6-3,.,TGTGCCAGCAGTAGCCCCACTGGGCGGGCTCACACAGATACGCAGTATTTT,CASSSPTGRAHTDTQYF
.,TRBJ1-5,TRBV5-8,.,TGTGCCAGCAGGAATGACAGAAGACCGAATCAGCCCCAGCATTTT,CASRNDRRPNQPQHF
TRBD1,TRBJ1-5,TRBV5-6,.,TGTGCCAGCAGCTTGGGGCCCCCGGGACAGCTAAATCAGCCCCAGCATTTT,CASSLGPPGQLNQPQHF
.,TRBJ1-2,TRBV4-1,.,TGCGCCAGCAGCCTGCGGGACGCCAGCCTCTATGGCTACACCTTC,CASSLRDASLYGYTF
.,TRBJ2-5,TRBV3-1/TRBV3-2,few,TGTGCCAGCAGCCAAGCTCAGGGTCCGGAGACCCAGTACTTC,CASSQAQGPETQYF
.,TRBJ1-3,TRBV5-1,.,TGCGCCAGCAGCTTGCGGGGGTCCTCTGGAAACACCATATATTTT,CASSLRGSSGNTIYF
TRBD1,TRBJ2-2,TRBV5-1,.,TGCGCCAGCAGCACCGGACAGGGGGCGCTCACCGGGGAGCTGTTTTTT,CASSTGQGALTGELFF
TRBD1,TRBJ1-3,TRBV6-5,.,TGTGCCAGCAGTTACTCAAGGACAGGGGACGGAAACACCATATATTTT,CASSYSRTGDGNTIYF
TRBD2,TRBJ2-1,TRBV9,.,TGTGCCAGCAGCGTAGGGCTAGCGGGGGCCGAGCAGTTCTTC,CASSVGLAGAEQFF
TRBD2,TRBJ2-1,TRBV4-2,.,TGTGCCAGCAGCCAACGCGAACTAGCGGGGGGTGATATTGAGCAGTTCTTC,CASSQRELAGGDIEQFF
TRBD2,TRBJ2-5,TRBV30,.,TGTGCCTGGAGCAACCAACCCCTTCTAGCGGCAACCCAGTACTTC,CAWSNQPLLAATQYF
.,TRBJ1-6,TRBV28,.,TGTGCCAGCAGTTTTGATGGACATCTCGATAATTCACCCCTCCACTTT,CASSFDGHLDNSPLHF